The table lists the clone carrying this TCR beta chain with many counts. Its cognate antigen is unknown. TCRdb redid the calling of the 5' RACE reads with MiXCR, one entry per CDR3 protein. There are 25,000 to 40,000 distinct CDR3 sequences in the sample; about 4.7% occur only once, and approximately 7.5% lies in the top ten. This specimen belongs to a study of early T cells in non-severe SARS-CoV-2 infection. Study information: Sequencing of unsorted whole blood was done on bulk RNA, leaving chains unpaired. Points from the study as a whole: Matching results from VDJdb favored anti-spike CD8 responses, leaving private and CD4 specificities undetected.

The CDR3 length is 17 residues. After removal of 5 bases from V and 1 base from J, the junction contained 9 bases not matched to a gene. Per the germline V gene, CDR1 is SGHAT and CDR2 is FQNNGV. The specimen sequenced was whole blood. The source of this sequence is an adult who was a healthcare worker with PCR-confirmed SARS-CoV-2 infection or an uninfected control (not recorded which). The rearrangement links TRBV11-2 to TRBJ2-4, with 9 bases matching TRBD1. The chain's CDR3 is CASSPGLGQGAKNIQYF. The CDR3 coding sequence is TGTGCCAGCAGCCCGGGCCTTGGACAGGGGGCCAAAAACATTCAGTACTTC.